This passage covers 6 T cell receptor beta chains from one sample sequenced in a study of T cell responses to AZD1222 COVID-19 vaccine. Assay: immunoSEQ multiplex PCR; the TCRdb copy retains only in-frame clones and omits some. The sample has roughly 140,000 clones; approximately 89% are singletons. The sample consisted of peripheral blood, taken on day 0 of MenACWY control vaccination. These receptors all stem from an adult in good health.

The chain's CDR3 is CASSHDRGNTEAFF. CDR3 bases: TGTGCCAGCAGCCACGACAGGGGAAATACTGAAGCTTTCTTT. The gene calls are TRBV5-4 and TRBJ1-1, with 8 bases fitting TRBD1. The CDR3 consists of 14 residues. Trimming took 4 bases from V and 5 from J; bases not matched to a gene: 7. Germline CDR1 and CDR2: SGHNT and YYREEE (reference sequence).

This clone has only a few counts. The chain is built from TRBV6-1 and TRBJ2-3, with D unresolved. Germline loops: CDR1 MNHNS, CDR2 SASEGT. The CDR3 totals 15 residues. Trimming shortened V by 0 bases and J by 1 base, and 8 bases separated the two germline ends. The CDR3 DNA follows: TGTGCCAGCAGTGAAGCCTTGGGCGGCACAGATACGCAGTATTTT. This sequence encodes CASSEALGGTDTQYF.

V gene TRBV25-1 combines with J gene TRBJ1-1, with D uncertain. V was cut by 0 bases and J by 1 base, with 9 bases left in between. Germline CDR1 reads MGHDK; CDR2 reads SYGVNS. The CDR3 runs to 15 residues. The CDR3 sequence: CASSEYMTANTEAFF. The CDR3, as DNA: TGTGCCAGCAGTGAATATATGACCGCGAACACTGAAGCTTTCTTT.

This chain uses TRBV18 with TRBJ1-1; TRBD1 might be the D (5 bases). V shed 3 bases and J shed 7 bases, with 12 bases lying between them. Looked up from germline, CDR1 is KGHSH and CDR2 is LQKENI. This CDR3 has 13 amino acids. CDR3 nucleotides: TGTGCCAGCTCACCGAACGTGGGGGGTGAAGCTTTCTTT. It specifies CASSPNVGGEAFF.

The V call is TRBV11-1, the J call TRBJ2-5, with 8 bases aligning to TRBD2. Germline V CDR1 and CDR2: SGHAT, FQDESV (reference sequence). Unmatched junction bases numbered 7, after V lost 4 bases and J lost 3 bases. The CDR3 runs to 15 residues. The CDR3 DNA reads as TGTGCCAGCAGCTCGGGGGGGCAGTATAAAGAGACCCAGTACTTC. Protein sequence: CASSSGGQYKETQYF.

The gene calls are TRBV6-2 or TRBV6-3 and TRBJ1-5; TRBD1 aligns across 10 bases. The CDR3 has 15 amino acids. Germline loops: CDR1 MNHEY, CDR2 SVGEGT. Trimming cost V 5 bases and J 6 bases; bases outside gene matches: 7. The CDR3 DNA sequence: TGTGCCAGCAGTCACGACAGGGGGCGAGTTCAGCCCCAGCATTTT. It specifies CASSHDRGRVQPQHF.